The sequence of this TCR beta chain was determined in a study of blood T cell repertoires in COVID-19 (dated by TCRdb to 2019 to 2021). Context from the whole study: The collaborator samples originated in the United States, Italy and Spain and spanned the acute and convalescent phases of COVID-19. A de-identified subject ID, COVID-19 status, age in years and sex were almost always included in the sample metadata. Deeply sampled blood TCRbeta repertoires from subjects exposed to, actively infected with, or recovered from COVID-19 were included in the dataset. The samples were drawn from the first 160 participants of the ongoing ImmuneRACE study and from under 1,500 subjects provided by 6 global collaborators. The prospective study material was composed of cDNA or gDNA derived from T cells, B-cell-depleted T cells, or PBMCs. Where HLA class I and class II types were available, the types were taken from metadata supplied by the sample provider, not from assay-based typing. The repertoires were released in a freely available public database intended as a resource for research on the immune response to SARS-CoV-2.

As for this clone: There is no known antigen for this receptor. Qualities for individual bases were not recorded, and no much larger clone is one base off.

TCRbeta CDR3 regions were amplified from genomic DNA by means of the immunoSEQ Assay, a bias-controlled multiplex PCR. The study's own analysis went as follows. Within the assay, amplification of reference gene primers was used to estimate how many nucleated cells each sample contained. To quantify the absolute abundance of each unique TCRbeta CDR3 rearrangement, sequence reads were collapsed and filtered. For each sample, productive Simpson clonality was calculated as the square root of Simpson's diversity index over productive rearrangements. Not all clones reach the TCRdb copy of this immuneACCESS table, which keeps in-frame sequences only. Checked studies attribute under half of the gap to unresolved V genes and leave the rest unexplained. V, J and clone size are taken as reported in that table, and D and trimming were inferred from the DNA itself. The sample table shows 60,000 to 70,000 clones, and roughly 90% are seen once. Together, the top ten hold roughly 1.2% of the sample.

Whole blood was collected in K2EDTA tubes by collaborating institutions according to the institutions' own protocols. For TCRbeta analysis, collaborator samples were shipped as frozen whole blood, as isolated PBMCs, or as DNA extracted from either sample type. The paper as a whole reports these results and caveats: The amount of clinical and demographic metadata varied by source and participant and was provided uncurated.

The TCR was taken from a woman aged 55-69 years with acute or convalescent COVID-19. The sample consisted of peripheral blood.

Read as DNA, the sequence is TGCGCCAGCAGCTTGGGGGACAGGTTGGGCGAAAAACTGTTTTTT. This is translated as CASSLGDRLGEKLFF. The rearrangement combines TRBV5-1 with TRBJ1-4; 8 bases in between match TRBD1. Unmatched junction bases come to 6, with V trimmed by 0 bases and J by 8 bases. The germline V gene specifies SGHRS as CDR1 and YFSETQ as CDR2. The CDR3, from cysteine to phenylalanine, totals 15 residues. The DNA shown is the 45-base CDR3, in frame from base 1.